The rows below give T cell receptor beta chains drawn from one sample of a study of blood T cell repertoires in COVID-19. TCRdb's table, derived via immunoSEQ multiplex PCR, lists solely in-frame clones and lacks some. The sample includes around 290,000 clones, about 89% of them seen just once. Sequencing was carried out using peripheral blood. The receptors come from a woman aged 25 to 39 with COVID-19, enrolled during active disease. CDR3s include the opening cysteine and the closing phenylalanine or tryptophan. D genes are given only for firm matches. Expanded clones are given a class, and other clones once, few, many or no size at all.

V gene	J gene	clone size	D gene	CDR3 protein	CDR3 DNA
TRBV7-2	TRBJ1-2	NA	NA	CASSLTGPSNYGYTF	TGTGCCAGCAGCCTTACAGGGCCATCTAACTATGGCTACACCTTC
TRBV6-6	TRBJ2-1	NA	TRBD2	CASSARVAGSNEQFF	TGTGCCAGCAGTGCCCGGGTAGCGGGTAGCAATGAGCAGTTCTTC
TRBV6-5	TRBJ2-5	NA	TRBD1	CASSPWDRGPTQYF	TGTGCCAGCAGTCCCTGGGACAGGGGTCCTACCCAGTACTTC
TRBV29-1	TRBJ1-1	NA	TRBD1	CSAQGQTEAFF	TGCAGCGCTCAGGGACAGACTGAAGCTTTCTTT
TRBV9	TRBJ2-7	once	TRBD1	CASSVGAGGSYEQYF	TGTGCCAGCAGCGTAGGAGCAGGGGGAAGCTACGAGCAGTACTTC
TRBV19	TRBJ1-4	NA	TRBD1	CASTVPGQGRGEKLFF	TGTGCCAGTACCGTCCCGGGACAGGGTCGTGGTGAAAAACTGTTTTTT
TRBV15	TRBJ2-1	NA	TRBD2	CATSRELGGRALGNEQFF	TGTGCCACCAGCAGAGAATTGGGCGGGAGGGCCTTGGGCAATGAGCAGTTCTTC
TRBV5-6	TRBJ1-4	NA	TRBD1	CASSLGTGGKLFF	TGTGCCAGCAGCTTGGGGACAGGGGGAAAACTGTTTTTT
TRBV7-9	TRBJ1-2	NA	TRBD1	CASSYDRGRVGYTF	TGTGCCAGCAGCTACGACAGGGGGCGCGTTGGCTACACCTTC
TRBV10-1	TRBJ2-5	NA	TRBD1	CASSPGQGVLGETQYF	TGCGCCAGCAGCCCGGGACAGGGGGTTTTGGGGGAGACCCAGTACTTC
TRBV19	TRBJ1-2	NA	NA	CASTVTGRAGYTF	TGTGCCAGTACCGTGACAGGTAGGGCCGGCTACACCTTC
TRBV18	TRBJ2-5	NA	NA	CASSPLGVETQYF	TGTGCCAGCTCACCACTGGGAGTGGAGACCCAGTACTTC
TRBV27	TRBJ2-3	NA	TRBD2	CASSRLSTGRDPPRTDTQYF	TGTGCCAGCAGTCGACTATCCACGGGGAGGGACCCTCCTCGCACAGATACGCAGTATTTT
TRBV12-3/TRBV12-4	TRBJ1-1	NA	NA	CASSPRTAKGAFF	TGTGCCAGCAGTCCGCGGACAGCCAAGGGGGCTTTCTTT
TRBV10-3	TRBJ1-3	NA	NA	CAISEPQGIHSGNTIYF	TGTGCCATCAGTGAGCCGCAGGGAATCCACTCTGGAAACACCATATATTTT
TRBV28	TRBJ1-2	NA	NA	CASSALSTFYGYTF	TGTGCCAGCAGTGCCCTAAGTACCTTCTATGGCTACACCTTC
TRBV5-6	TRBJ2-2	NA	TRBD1	CASSPGTGANTGELFF	TGTGCCAGCAGCCCCGGGACAGGTGCCAACACCGGGGAGCTGTTTTTT